The rows below give T cell receptor beta chains drawn from one sample of a study of cytomegalovirus exposure and HLA in healthy donors. Libraries were prepared by immunoSEQ multiplex PCR; TCRdb keeps only in-frame clonotypes and omits some of them. The profile shows a few hundred thousand clones, roughly 86% of them singletons. Sequencing was performed on PBMCs. The source of these receptors is a woman between 40 and 55 years old in good health and CMV-seropositive. CDR3s include the opening cysteine and the closing phenylalanine or tryptophan. A D gene is named only where the DNA matches it firmly. Not all rows give a size; the values are once, few, many and, for expanded clones, a class.

d_call | clone_size | j_call | v_call | cdr3_nt | cdr3_aa
TRBD2 | NA | TRBJ2-3 | TRBV27 | TGTGCCAGCAGTCCAAGCGGGACCCTCACAGATACGCAGTATTTT | CASSPSGTLTDTQYF
NA | NA | TRBJ1-1 | TRBV6-1 | TGTGCCAGCAGTGACGGCCGGTGGGGGGGCACTGAAGCTTTCTTT | CASSDGRWGGTEAFF
NA | NA | TRBJ2-1 | TRBV7-9 | TGTGCCAGCAGCCCGATCGGAGGGGGCGCCTACAATGAGCAGTTCTTC | CASSPIGGGAYNEQFF
TRBD2 | few | TRBJ2-2 | TRBV11-2 | TGTGCCAGCAGCTTAAAGAGGGCAGCGGGAGTTTTCCCCGGGGAGCTGTTTTTT | CASSLKRAAGVFPGELFF
TRBD2 | NA | TRBJ2-2 | TRBV5-1 | TGCGCCAGCAGCTTGGTGCTGGGACTAGCGAACACCGGGGAGCTGTTTTTT | CASSLVLGLANTGELFF
NA | NA | TRBJ2-1 | TRBV10-3 | TGTGCCACCTCGAGGGGGGGGTATGAGCAGTTCTTC | CATSRGGYEQFF
NA | NA | TRBJ1-2 | TRBV27 | TGTGCCAGCAGTTATTTGATGGGCAACTATGGCTACACCTTC | CASSYLMGNYGYTF
TRBD2 | NA | TRBJ2-1 | TRBV19 | TGTGCCAGTAGTTGGTCTAGCGGTAGCGGTGAGCAGTTCTTC | CASSWSSGSGEQFF
TRBD2 | once | TRBJ2-7 | TRBV4-2 | TGTGCCAGCAGCCGTAGACTAGCGGGAGACTACGAGCAGTACTTC | CASSRRLAGDYEQYF
TRBD2 | NA | TRBJ2-1 | TRBV9 | TGTGCCAGCAGCGTAGCCCTAAGAGCGGGAGGGCCGGAGGAGCAGTTCTTC | CASSVALRAGGPEEQFF
TRBD1 | NA | TRBJ2-1 | TRBV2 | TGTGCCAGCAGCCTACAGGGGTCCTCCTACAATGAGCAGTTCTTC | CASSLQGSSYNEQFF
TRBD2 | NA | TRBJ2-7 | TRBV5-4 | TGTGCCAGCAGCTTGGGGCCTCCGTGGGGGAGGGCCTACGAGCAGTACTTC | CASSLGPPWGRAYEQYF
NA | NA | TRBJ2-1 | TRBV19 | TGTGCCACCCAACTAGGGCGGGCCGGTGGCAATGAGCAGTTCTTC | CATQLGRAGGNEQFF
NA | few | TRBJ1-2 | TRBV28 | TGTGCCAGCAAGAAGGGCGGGCCGCGGGCTGGCTACACCTTC | CASKKGGPRAGYTF
NA | few | TRBJ2-7 | TRBV7-9 | TGTGCCAGCAGCTTGAATAGCGTCTCCTACGAGCAGTACTTC | CASSLNSVSYEQYF
NA | once | TRBJ1-5 | TRBV6-5 | TGTGCCAGCAGTGCTTACAGGGCCAATCAGCCCCAGCATTTT | CASSAYRANQPQHF
NA | NA | TRBJ2-1 | TRBV5-4 | TGTGCCAGCAACCAACAGGGACCCTACAATGAGCAGTTCTTC | CASNQQGPYNEQFF